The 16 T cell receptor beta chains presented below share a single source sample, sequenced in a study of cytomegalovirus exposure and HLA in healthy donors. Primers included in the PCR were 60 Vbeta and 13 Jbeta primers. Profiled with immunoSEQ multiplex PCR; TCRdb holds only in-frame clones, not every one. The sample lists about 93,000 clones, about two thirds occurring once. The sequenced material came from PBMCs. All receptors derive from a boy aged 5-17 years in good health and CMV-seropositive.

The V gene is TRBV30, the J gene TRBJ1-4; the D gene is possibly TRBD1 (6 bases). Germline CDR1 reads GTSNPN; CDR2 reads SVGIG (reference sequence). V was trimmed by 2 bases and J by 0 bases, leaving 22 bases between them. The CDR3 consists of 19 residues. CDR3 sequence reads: CAWSFYGTTLAATNEKLFF. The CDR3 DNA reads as TGTGCCTGGAGTTTTTATGGGACAACTCTTGCTGCAACTAATGAAAAACTGTTTTTT.

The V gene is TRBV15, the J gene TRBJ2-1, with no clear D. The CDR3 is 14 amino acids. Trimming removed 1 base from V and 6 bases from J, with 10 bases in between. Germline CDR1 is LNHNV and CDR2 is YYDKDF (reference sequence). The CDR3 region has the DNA TGTGCCACCAGCAGAGCAGCAGGCGCCAATGAGCAGTTCTTC. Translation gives CATSRAAGANEQFF.

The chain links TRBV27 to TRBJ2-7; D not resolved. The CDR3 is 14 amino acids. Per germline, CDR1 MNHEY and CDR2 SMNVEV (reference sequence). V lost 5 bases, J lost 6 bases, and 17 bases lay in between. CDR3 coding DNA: TGTGCCAGCAGTCCCGGGTCTGGTAGACTCGAGCAGTACTTC. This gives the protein CASSPGSGRLEQYF.

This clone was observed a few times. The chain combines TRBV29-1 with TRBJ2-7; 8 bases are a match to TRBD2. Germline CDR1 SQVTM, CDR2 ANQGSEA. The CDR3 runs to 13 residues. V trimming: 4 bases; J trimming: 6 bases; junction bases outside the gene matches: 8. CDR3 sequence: CSVAGGGFAEQYF. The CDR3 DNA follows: TGCAGCGTTGCCGGGGGGGGTTTCGCCGAGCAGTACTTC.

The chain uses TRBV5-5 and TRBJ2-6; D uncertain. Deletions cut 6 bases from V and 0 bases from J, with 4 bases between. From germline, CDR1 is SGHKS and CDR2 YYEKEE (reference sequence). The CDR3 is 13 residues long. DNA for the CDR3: TGTGCCAGCACGAGCTCTGGGGCCAACGTCCTGACTTTC. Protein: CASTSSGANVLTF. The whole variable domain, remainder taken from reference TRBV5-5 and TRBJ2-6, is DAGVTQSPTHLIKTRGQQVTLRCSPISGHKSVSWYQQVLGQGPQFIFQYYEKEERGRGNFPDRFSARQFPNYSSELNVNALLLGDSALYLCASTSSGANVLTFGAGSRLTVL.

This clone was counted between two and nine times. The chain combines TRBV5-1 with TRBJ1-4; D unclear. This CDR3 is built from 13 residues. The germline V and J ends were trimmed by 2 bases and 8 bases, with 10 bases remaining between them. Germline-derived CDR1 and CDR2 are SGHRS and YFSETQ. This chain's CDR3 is CASSFGVGEKLFF. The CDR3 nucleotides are TGCGCCAGCAGCTTCGGGGTCGGAGAAAAACTGTTTTTT.

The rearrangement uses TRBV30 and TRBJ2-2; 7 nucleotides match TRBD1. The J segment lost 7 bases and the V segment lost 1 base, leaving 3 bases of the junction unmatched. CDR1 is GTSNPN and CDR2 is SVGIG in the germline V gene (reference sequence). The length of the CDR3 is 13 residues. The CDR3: CAWSGQGDGELFF. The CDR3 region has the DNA TGTGCCTGGAGTGGACAGGGAGACGGGGAGCTGTTTTTT.

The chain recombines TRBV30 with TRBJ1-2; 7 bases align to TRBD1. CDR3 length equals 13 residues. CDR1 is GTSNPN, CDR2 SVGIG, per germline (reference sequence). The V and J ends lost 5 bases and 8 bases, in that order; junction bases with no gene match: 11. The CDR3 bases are TGTGCCTGGGCGAACACAGGGGAGGAGGGCTACACCTTC. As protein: CAWANTGEEGYTF. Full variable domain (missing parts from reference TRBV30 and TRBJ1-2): SQTIHQWPATLVQPVGSPLSLECTVEGTSNPNLYWYRQAAGRGLQLLFYSVGIGQISSEVPQNLSASRPQDRQFILSSKKLLLSDSGFYLCAWANTGEEGYTFGSGTRLTVV.

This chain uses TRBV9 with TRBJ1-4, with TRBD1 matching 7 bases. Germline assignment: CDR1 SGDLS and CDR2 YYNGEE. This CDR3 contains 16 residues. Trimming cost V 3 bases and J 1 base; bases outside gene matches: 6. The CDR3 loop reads CASSAGGLVTNEKLFF. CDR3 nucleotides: TGTGCCAGCAGCGCAGGGGGGCTCGTAACTAATGAAAAACTGTTTTTT.

This CDR3 reads CASSLVAEAFF. The CDR3 DNA reads as TGTGCCAGCAGTTTAGTCGCTGAAGCTTTCTTT. V is TRBV28 and J is TRBJ1-1; D not resolved. Germline V gene sequence: CDR1 MDHEN, CDR2 SYDVKM. CDR3 length equals 11 residues. Trimming removed 2 bases at V and 6 bases at J, with 4 bases between.

Here the CDR3 DNA reads TGTGCCAGCAGCTTGGCAGGGTTTAGCCAAGAGACCCAGTACTTC. Translating it yields CASSLAGFSQETQYF. The J gene is TRBJ2-5, the V gene TRBV7-6; TRBD1 is a possible D gene (5 bases). CDR1 and CDR2 (germline): SGHVS, FNYEAQ. V was pared by 3 bases and J by 1 base, with 12 bases between. The CDR3 contains 15 residues.

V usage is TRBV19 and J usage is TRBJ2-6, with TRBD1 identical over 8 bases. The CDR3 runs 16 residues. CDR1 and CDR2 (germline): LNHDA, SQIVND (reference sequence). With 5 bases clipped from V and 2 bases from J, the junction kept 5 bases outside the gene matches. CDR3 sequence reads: CASSLPGGAGANVLTF. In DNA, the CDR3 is TGTGCCAGTAGTTTGCCAGGGGGCGCTGGGGCCAACGTCCTGACTTTC.

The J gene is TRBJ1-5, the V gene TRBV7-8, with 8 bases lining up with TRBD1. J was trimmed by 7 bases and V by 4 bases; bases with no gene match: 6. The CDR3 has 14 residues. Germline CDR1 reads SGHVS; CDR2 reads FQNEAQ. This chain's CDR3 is CASSWTGNGQPQHF. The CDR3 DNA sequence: TGTGCCAGCAGCTGGACAGGGAACGGACAGCCCCAGCATTTT.

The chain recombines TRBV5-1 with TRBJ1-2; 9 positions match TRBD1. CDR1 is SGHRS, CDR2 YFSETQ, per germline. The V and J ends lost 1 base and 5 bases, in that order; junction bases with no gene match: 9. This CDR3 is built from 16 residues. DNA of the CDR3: TGCGCCAGCAGCTTGTCTAGGGACAGGGACTATTATGGCTACACCTTC. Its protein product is CASSLSRDRDYYGYTF. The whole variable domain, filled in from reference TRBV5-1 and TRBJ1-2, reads KAGVTQTPRYLIKTRGQQVTLSCSPISGHRSVSWYQQTPGQGLQFLFEYFSETQRNKGNFPGRFSGRQFSNSRSEMNVSTLELGDSALYLCASSLSRDRDYYGYTFGSGTRLTVV.

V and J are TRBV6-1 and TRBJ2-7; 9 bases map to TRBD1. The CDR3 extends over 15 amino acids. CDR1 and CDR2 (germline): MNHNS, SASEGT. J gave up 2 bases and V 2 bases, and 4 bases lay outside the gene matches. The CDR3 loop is CASSETGTGTYEQYF. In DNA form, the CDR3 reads TGTGCCAGCAGTGAAACCGGGACAGGGACCTACGAGCAGTACTTC.

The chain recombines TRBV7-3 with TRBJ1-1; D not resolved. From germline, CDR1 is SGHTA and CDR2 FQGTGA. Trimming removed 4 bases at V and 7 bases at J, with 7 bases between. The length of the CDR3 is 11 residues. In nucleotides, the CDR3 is TGTGCCAGCAGCTCGGGGAGTGAAGCTTTCTTT. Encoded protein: CASSSGSEAFF.